These 19 T cell receptor beta chains share one sample of origin, sequenced in a study of vaccination and CD4 T cells after COVID-19. Via MiXCR, TCRdb re-called the PCR reads, giving one row per CDR3 protein. The sample lists about 14,000 distinct CDR3 sequences, 69% seen once, with about 1.1% in the top ten. The sequencing used CD4+ T cells from blood, collected after SARS-CoV-2 vaccination. The receptors here all came from a human donor who had recovered from COVID-19.

This clonotype has just one count. This sequence joins TRBV2 and TRBJ2-2, with 10 bases that match TRBD2. Germline V lookup: CDR1 SNHLY, CDR2 FYNNEI. This CDR3 region has 20 residues. Germline trimming cut 2 bases from V and 1 base from J; bases unmatched to any gene: 13. Here the CDR3 DNA reads TGTGCCAGCAGTGAAATTATGGCTAGCGGGAGAAAGGTGAACACCGGGGAGCTGTTTTTT. Translation: CASSEIMASGRKVNTGELFF.

The chain is built from TRBV9 and TRBJ2-2; D may be TRBD1 (5 bases). The V gene's germline CDR1 is SGDLS and CDR2 YYNGEE. There are 16 residues in the CDR3. V gave up 3 bases and J gave up 3 bases, with 15 bases separating them. The CDR3 DNA sequence: TGTGCCAGCAGCGCACTCGGCAGGGCTGACACCGGGGAGCTGTTTTTT. Protein product: CASSALGRADTGELFF.

This sequence joins TRBV20-1 and TRBJ2-7; D may be TRBD2 (6 bases). V was pared by 0 bases and J by 0 bases, with 15 bases between. This CDR3 contains 16 residues. The germline gives CDR1 DFQATT, CDR2 SNEGSKA (reference sequence). CDR3 protein: CSARDVAAVPSYEQYF. DNA of the CDR3: TGCAGTGCTAGAGACGTAGCGGCCGTACCCTCCTACGAGCAGTACTTC.

The chain has TRBV4-2 and TRBJ2-7, with unresolved D. V dropped 3 bases and J dropped 2 bases, with 17 bases sitting between them. The CDR3 contains 16 residues. CDR1 is LGHNA, CDR2 YNFKEQ, per germline. The CDR3 DNA reads as TGTGCCAGCAGCCACGGTTCATGGGATTCACCCTACGAGCAGTACTTC. The encoded protein is CASSHGSWDSPYEQYF.

This sequence joins TRBV7-2 and TRBJ2-2, with D perhaps matching TRBD2 (5 bases). Germline V CDR1 and CDR2: SGHTA, FQGNSA. This CDR3 is built from 17 residues. Trimming removed 1 base at V and 6 bases at J, with 18 bases between. CDR3 protein: CASSLGGTREWSGELFF. The CDR3, as DNA: TGTGCCAGCAGCTTAGGGGGTACTAGGGAGTGGTCCGGGGAGCTGTTTTTT.

J is TRBJ2-2 and V is TRBV7-9; no reliable D call. In germline, CDR1 is SEHNR, CDR2 FQNEAQ (reference sequence). V lost 1 base and J 1 base, leaving 1 base between the germline ends. The CDR3 contains 13 residues. This chain's CDR3 is CASSLGNTGELFF. Written as DNA, the CDR3 is TGTGCCAGCAGCTTAGGGAACACCGGGGAGCTGTTTTTT.

The chain uses TRBV7-2 and TRBJ2-5; D is possibly TRBD1 (6 bases). Per the germline V gene, CDR1 is SGHTA and CDR2 is FQGNSA. V dropped 4 bases and J dropped 6 bases, with 18 bases sitting between them. CDR3 length: 15 amino acids. The CDR3 region is CASSSPGTNRKTQYF. The CDR3 DNA sequence: TGTGCCAGCAGCTCCCCGGGGACAAACCGGAAGACCCAGTACTTC. Full variable domain (rest looked up from reference TRBV7-2 and TRBJ2-5): GAGVSQSPSNKVTEKGKDVELRCDPISGHTALYWYRQSLGQGLEFLIYFQGNSAPDKSGLPSDRFSAERTGGSVSTLTIQRTQQEDSAVYLCASSSPGTNRKTQYFGPGTRLLVL.

The V and J genes are TRBV6-5 and TRBJ2-1; 9 bases are a match to TRBD2. Germline V gives CDR1 MNHEY, CDR2 SVGAGI. The CDR3 sequence is 16 residues long. Germline trimming cut 0 bases from V and 6 bases from J; bases unmatched to any gene: 6. The CDR3 here is CASSYSWGLASNEQFF. CDR3 bases: TGTGCCAGCAGTTACTCGTGGGGACTAGCCTCCAATGAGCAGTTCTTC.

The chain joins TRBV5-1 to TRBJ1-5; no firm D call. V was pared by 4 bases and J by 0 bases, with 8 bases between. Germline CDR1 reads SGHRS; CDR2 reads YFSETQ. The CDR3 length is 14 residues. The CDR3 region has the DNA TGCGCCAGCAGCGGCGATGGTAGCAATCAGCCCCAGCATTTT. It translates to CASSGDGSNQPQHF.

This chain joins TRBV7-9 and TRBJ2-3; D is unresolved. CDR1 SEHNR and CDR2 FQNEAQ come from the germline V gene (reference sequence). This CDR3 region has 15 residues. The germline V and J ends were trimmed by 4 bases and 10 bases, with 21 bases remaining between them. This CDR3 reads CASSSRPLQIEAQYF. The CDR3 DNA reads TGTGCCAGCAGCTCAAGACCATTACAGATCGAAGCGCAGTATTTT.

V usage is TRBV28 and J usage is TRBJ2-2; tentative D call: TRBD2 (6 bases). V was clipped by 4 bases and J by 6 bases, with 18 bases between them. Germline V gene sequence: CDR1 MDHEN, CDR2 SYDVKM. This CDR3 region has 16 residues. CDR3 region: CASSWGLRGLPGELFF. CDR3 DNA sequence: TGTGCCAGCAGTTGGGGGTTGAGGGGACTCCCCGGGGAGCTGTTTTTT.

The sample holds a few counts of this clonotype. V and J are TRBV5-5 and TRBJ1-2; D is unresolved. In germline, CDR1 is SGHKS, CDR2 YYEKEE (reference sequence). Trimming removed 4 bases from V and 5 bases from J, with 12 bases in between. This CDR3 has 13 amino acids. CDR3 sequence reads: CASSRRGGYGYTF. The CDR3 bases are TGTGCCAGCAGCAGACGCGGAGGATATGGCTACACCTTC.

The chain recombines TRBV28 with TRBJ2-7, with a weak D call TRBD2 (5 bases). Germline loops: CDR1 MDHEN, CDR2 SYDVKM. Trimming cost V 5 bases and J 4 bases, with 18 bases left between them. The CDR3 spans 15 residues. The DNA of the CDR3 is TGTGCCAGCAGTCCATCTCTGGTTCCGGGGTACGAGCAGTACTTC. It specifies CASSPSLVPGYEQYF.

The chain employs TRBV6-5 and TRBJ2-1; 13 positions agree with TRBD2. Unmatched junction bases numbered 13, after V lost 4 bases and J lost 7 bases. This CDR3 spans 18 amino acids. Per the germline V gene, CDR1 is MNHEY and CDR2 is SVGAGI. The CDR3 loop reads CASSSVGLAGVFQNEQFF. The CDR3 DNA sequence: TGTGCCAGCAGTTCGGTCGGACTAGCGGGAGTTTTCCAGAATGAGCAGTTCTTC.

The genes are TRBV6-2 or TRBV6-3 and TRBJ2-5; 11 positions match TRBD1. This CDR3 is 15 amino acids long. CDR1 and CDR2 from the germline V gene are MNHEY and SVGEGT. With V trimmed by 5 bases and J by 3 bases, 5 bases remained unmatched. The CDR3 here is CASSPWTGGEETQYF. The CDR3 DNA sequence: TGTGCCAGCAGTCCATGGACAGGGGGCGAAGAGACCCAGTACTTC.

The J gene is TRBJ2-3, the V gene TRBV20-1; perhaps TRBD2 as D (5 bases). The CDR3 sequence is 13 residues long. CDR1 is DFQATT, CDR2 SNEGSKA, per germline (reference sequence). V dropped 5 bases and J dropped 2 bases, with 11 bases sitting between them. CDR3 protein: CSAPPSHTDTQYF. The CDR3 nucleotides are TGCAGTGCTCCGCCTAGCCACACAGATACGCAGTATTTT.

Written as DNA, the CDR3 is TGTGCCAGTAGTTACGGGATGGATGGCTACACCTTC. Translating it yields CASSYGMDGYTF. The rearrangement links TRBV19 to TRBJ1-2; D is unresolved. Per the germline V gene, CDR1 is LNHDA and CDR2 is SQIVND (reference sequence). The CDR3 extends over 12 amino acids. V lost 5 bases to trimming and J lost 6 bases, with 10 bases between them. The variable domain in full, with the rest retrieved from reference TRBV19 and TRBJ1-2, is DGGITQSPKYLFRKEGQNVTLSCEQNLNHDAMYWYRQDPGQGLRLIYYSQIVNDFQKGDIAEGYSVSREKKESFPLTVTSAQKNPTAFYLCASSYGMDGYTFGSGTRLTVV.

V usage is TRBV7-2 and J usage is TRBJ2-7, with 8 bases that match TRBD2. The CDR3 extends over 16 amino acids. J lost 6 bases, V lost 0 bases, and 10 bases had no gene match. Germline CDR1 is SGHTA and CDR2 is FQGNSA. CDR3 in DNA: TGTGCCAGCAGCTTAGCCTCGCGGGAGGTGCGGCCCGAGCAGTACTTC. As protein: CASSLASREVRPEQYF.

This sequence joins TRBV7-9 and TRBJ2-7, with 7 bases aligning to TRBD1. CDR3 length: 15 amino acids. Germline V gene data show CDR1 as SEHNR and CDR2 as FQNEAQ (reference sequence). V lost 1 base and J lost 3; bases outside the gene matches: 6. CDR3 sequence: CASSLGLAGGYEQYF. In nucleotides, the CDR3 is TGTGCCAGCAGCTTAGGGCTCGCAGGGGGCTACGAGCAGTACTTC.